This T cell receptor (beta chain) was found in a study of blood T cells in healthy people across ages. Overall study context: Template switching picked up about one barcoded beta molecule for each two T cells.

Whole-study findings and limits: Long-lived donors carried more naive CD4+ cells and greater diversity than aged donors. TCR beta diversity per million T cells fell roughly linearly with age.

CDR3 length equals 13 residues. In germline, CDR1 is WNHNN, CDR2 SYGVQD (reference sequence). The V gene end was trimmed by 5 bases and the J gene end by 5 bases; junction bases not matched to a gene: 6. In its sample, this clonotype was seen many times. Antigen specificity is unknown. The second PCR ran 7 to 11 cycles with a sample-barcoded 5' primer and J-beta primers. One entry per CDR3 protein results from TCRdb running MiXCR on the 5' RACE reads. The data contain approximately 850,000 distinct CDR3 sequences, about 42% of them singletons. Sequencing input: blood. The chain is built from TRBV10-1 and TRBJ2-7; 7 bases match TRBD1. This sequence was found in a man aged 55-75 years in good health. In DNA, the CDR3 is TGCGCCAGCAGTAAAGACAGGGCCCACGAGCAGTACTTC. Residues: CASSKDRAHEQYF.